This TCR beta chain comes out of a study of T-cell reconstitution after alpha-beta-depleted transplantation in children. Study results and caveats: Several hundred expanded graft clones reportedly supplied alpha-beta T cells about two months after transplant. Some patients' high day-60 TCRbeta diversity was attributed to recipient cells surviving conditioning. The authors attributed T-cell counts and diversity one year after transplant mostly to newly produced T cells.

Comment on this clonotype: Its antigen is unknown.

CDR3 length: 14 residues. The ends lost 5 bases at V and 4 bases at J; junction bases unmatched: 5. During its preparation, the TCRbeta library received unique molecular identifiers. TCRdb re-derived calls from the PCR reads in MiXCR, one entry per CDR3 protein. The sample yields roughly 350,000 distinct CDR3 sequences, about 16% seen once. This TCR was sampled from a male patient aged 2 to 10 who had a stem cell transplant for acute lymphoblastic leukemia, so the T cells may come from the graft donor. Sequenced here: PBMCs, mostly from graft donor cells, sampled 360 days after TCRalphabeta/CD19-depleted stem cell transplant. The rearrangement joins TRBV12-3 or TRBV12-4 to TRBJ2-1; TRBD2 matches 7 bases. CDR3 region: CASSRLAEYNEQFF. In DNA form, the CDR3 reads TGTGCCAGCAGTCGGCTAGCGGAGTACAATGAGCAGTTCTTC.